A selection of T cell receptor beta chains follows, all from one sample in a study of beta chain features in type 1 diabetes. Only in-frame clones appear in the TCRdb table, and some are missing; sequencing was by immunoSEQ multiplex PCR. The sample yields some 160,000 clones, 9% to 10% seen once. Sequences were obtained from central memory CD4+ T cells from blood. The receptors derive from a young woman with type 1 diabetes. Each CDR3 is given with its conserved first and last residue. The order of the fields is CDR3 DNA, CDR3 protein, J gene, D gene, clone size, V gene. The D gene is left open where the match is weak. Clone size is given for some rows only: seen once, a few or many times, or a class if the clone is expanded.

TGTGCCAGCAGAGAAGACAGGGGTAACTATGGCTACACCTTC CASREDRGNYGYTF TRBJ1-2 TRBD1 few TRBV9
TGCGCCAGCAGCCAAGAGAGGGCGGGCAATCAGCCCCAGCATTTT CASSQERAGNQPQHF TRBJ1-5 NA NA TRBV4-1
TGTGCCAGCAGTGAATGGTCCAGGGTGGAGGGTGAGCAGTTCTTC CASSEWSRVEGEQFF TRBJ2-1 NA NA TRBV25-1
TGTGCCAGCGGGAGAGGGGGCGCCTCTATGTACGAGCAGTACTTC CASGRGGASMYEQYF TRBJ2-7 TRBD1 few TRBV7-2
TGTGCCAGTGGGCCAGGGACAGGCTGGGATTACGAGCAGTACTTC CASGPGTGWDYEQYF TRBJ2-7 TRBD1 few TRBV19
TGTGCCAGTAGTATAGCAGGGAATCGGAAGAACACTGAAGCTTTCTTT CASSIAGNRKNTEAFF TRBJ1-1 NA few TRBV19
TGTGCCAGCTCACCGGGACAGGGGGCCGACGGAGGCTACACCTTC CASSPGQGADGGYTF TRBJ1-2 TRBD1 NA TRBV18
TGCAGCGTTACCTACAGAACTAGTTCCTACGAGCAGTACTTC CSVTYRTSSYEQYF TRBJ2-7 NA NA TRBV29-1
TGTGCCAGCAGCCCGGGACTAGCACTATTGGATGAGCAGTTCTTC CASSPGLALLDEQFF TRBJ2-1 TRBD2 many TRBV7-3
TGTGCCAGCAGCTTAGACAGGGGTTATGGCTACACCTTC CASSLDRGYGYTF TRBJ1-2 TRBD1 few TRBV7-3
TGTGCCAGCAGTCCGCGGGGCGACGGCTACACCTTC CASSPRGDGYTF TRBJ1-2 NA NA TRBV27
TGTGCCAGCAGCTTGAGGTCTAGCGGGCAAGATACGCAGTATTTT CASSLRSSGQDTQYF TRBJ2-3 TRBD2 few TRBV5-4
TGTGCCTGGAGTATGCTAGCGGGAACGACCCAGTACTTC CAWSMLAGTTQYF TRBJ2-5 TRBD2 NA TRBV30
TGTGCCAGCAGCTTGGCCACAGGGAAATACTCCTACGAGCAGTACTTC CASSLATGKYSYEQYF TRBJ2-7 NA few TRBV7-9
TGTGCCAGTAGTATCGGCCTAGCGGGAGGGTACGAGCAGTACTTC CASSIGLAGGYEQYF TRBJ2-7 TRBD2 once TRBV19
TGTGCTAGTAAGGCGGGCAGATTTTACGAGCAGTACTTC CASKAGRFYEQYF TRBJ2-7 NA NA TRBV12-5
TGTGCCAGCAGCGTCTTGGGGGCTAGCACTGAAGCTTTCTTT CASSVLGASTEAFF TRBJ1-1 NA few TRBV5-4
TGTGCCAGCAGTATGTCCTGGGGGCCTTCCTACAATGAGCAGTTCTTC CASSMSWGPSYNEQFF TRBJ2-1 NA NA TRBV25-1
TGTGCCAGCAGCCAAGGCAGGGGGGACTATGGCTACACCTTC CASSQGRGDYGYTF TRBJ1-2 TRBD1 few TRBV5-4
TGTGCCAGCACTCCTACGCTAGCGGGAGCCGAGACCCAGTACTTC CASTPTLAGAETQYF TRBJ2-5 TRBD2 NA TRBV25-1
TGTGCCTGGGGGACAGGTTCTAACACTGAAGCTTTCTTT CAWGTGSNTEAFF TRBJ1-1 TRBD1 NA TRBV30
TGTGCCAGCTCACCAGTTAGTGCTAACTATGGCTACACCTTC CASSPVSANYGYTF TRBJ1-2 NA NA TRBV18
TGCGCCAGCAGCTCCGGAGGGAGCTCCTACAATGAGCAGTTCTTC CASSSGGSSYNEQFF TRBJ2-1 NA few TRBV5-1
TGTGCCAGCAGCCCCTCAGGGGGTTGGACTGAAGCTTTCTTT CASSPSGGWTEAFF TRBJ1-1 TRBD1 few TRBV7-9
TGCGCCAGCGGAGGGACAGGGGGTACTAGCGGGACCTTGGGTGAGCAGTACTTC CASGGTGGTSGTLGEQYF TRBJ2-7 NA NA TRBV5-1
TGTGCCAGCAGCGTAGGGGGACTAGCTCATTACAATGAGCAGTTCTTC CASSVGGLAHYNEQFF TRBJ2-1 TRBD2 NA TRBV9
TGTGCCAGCAGTTTATACAGGATGGATACGCAGTATTTT CASSLYRMDTQYF TRBJ2-3 NA NA TRBV27
TGTGCCACCAACAGAGCCACTAGCGGGAGGGCCGATGAGCAGTTCTTC CATNRATSGRADEQFF TRBJ2-1 TRBD2 NA TRBV15
TGTGCCAGCAGTGAATTTAACGAGCAGTACTTC CASSEFNEQYF TRBJ2-7 NA NA TRBV2
TGCGCCAGCAGCTTGGCCCGGGCGGGTTACGAGCAGTACTTC CASSLARAGYEQYF TRBJ2-7 NA NA TRBV5-1
TGTGCCAGCAGTGCCACGACAGGGGGATTGGCTGAAGCTTTCTTT CASSATTGGLAEAFF TRBJ1-1 TRBD1 NA TRBV2
TGCGCCAGCAGCCCCCAGATTAGCGGGATGTACGAGCAGTACTTC CASSPQISGMYEQYF TRBJ2-7 TRBD2 few TRBV4-1
TGCAGCGTTGAGTCGAGAACTAGCGGCACAGATACGCAGTATTTT CSVESRTSGTDTQYF TRBJ2-3 TRBD2 NA TRBV29-1
TGTGCCTGGAGTGTATGGAGTGGGAGGAGGAGAGAGCAGTACTTC CAWSVWSGRRREQYF TRBJ2-5 NA NA TRBV30
TGTGCCAGTAGTCCTGCGACAGGGATCAACGAGCAGTACTTC CASSPATGINEQYF TRBJ2-7 TRBD1 few TRBV19
TGTGCCTTTAAAGCTATAGCAGACCTCACAGATACGCAGTATTTT CAFKAIADLTDTQYF TRBJ2-3 NA few TRBV30
TGCGCCAGCAGCCGCGTCCCGGGACTAGCAGAAAAAGAGACCCAGTACTTC CASSRVPGLAEKETQYF TRBJ2-5 TRBD2 few TRBV4-1
TGTGCCAGCAGTTACAGCCCAAAATTCCAAGATGAGCAGTTCTTC CASSYSPKFQDEQFF TRBJ2-1 NA few TRBV6-6
TGTGCCAGCAGCTTAGAGGCAGCGTCACACGAGCAGTACTTC CASSLEAASHEQYF TRBJ2-7 NA few TRBV7-8
TGTGCCTGGGGGACAGGTTTCTCTGGAAACACCATATATTTT CAWGTGFSGNTIYF TRBJ1-3 TRBD1 NA TRBV30
TGCAGTGCATGGCGGGAGACCCAGTACTTC CSAWRETQYF TRBJ2-5 NA NA TRBV20-1
TGTGCCAGCAGCCCAACGGGAGGGAGTCAGCGGTCGAGCTCCTACGAGCAGTACTTC CASSPTGGSQRSSSYEQYF TRBJ2-7 TRBD2 few TRBV14
TGTGCCAGCAGCCTCAGCCCCGGGTATAACTACGAGCAGTACTTC CASSLSPGYNYEQYF TRBJ2-7 NA few TRBV11-2
TGTGCCATCAGTGACGGGGGGCCGGGGAATCAGCCCCAGCATTTT CAISDGGPGNQPQHF TRBJ1-5 NA NA TRBV10-3